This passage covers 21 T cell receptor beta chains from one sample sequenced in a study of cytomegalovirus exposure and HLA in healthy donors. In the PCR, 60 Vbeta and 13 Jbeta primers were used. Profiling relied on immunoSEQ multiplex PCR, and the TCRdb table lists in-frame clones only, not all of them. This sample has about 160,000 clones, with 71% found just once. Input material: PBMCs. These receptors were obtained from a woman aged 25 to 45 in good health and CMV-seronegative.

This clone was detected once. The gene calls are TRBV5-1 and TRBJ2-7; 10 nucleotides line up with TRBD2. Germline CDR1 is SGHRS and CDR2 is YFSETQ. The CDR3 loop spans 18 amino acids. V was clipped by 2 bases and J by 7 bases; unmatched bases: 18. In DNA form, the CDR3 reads TGCGCCAGCAGCTTTGGGACCGATCCAGCGGGAGGGCCGGGGGAGCAGTACTTC. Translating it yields CASSFGTDPAGGPGEQYF.

This CDR3 reads CASSFRTGSNQPQHF. Written as DNA, the CDR3 is TGTGCCAGCAGCTTTAGGACAGGGAGCAATCAGCCCCAGCATTTT. The chain recombines TRBV11-2 with TRBJ1-5; the match to TRBD1 covers 8 bases. Germline V gene lookup returns CDR1 SGHAT and CDR2 FQNNGV. The CDR3 totals 15 residues. Trimming at V came to 3 bases and at J to 1 base, leaving 2 bases not matched to a gene.

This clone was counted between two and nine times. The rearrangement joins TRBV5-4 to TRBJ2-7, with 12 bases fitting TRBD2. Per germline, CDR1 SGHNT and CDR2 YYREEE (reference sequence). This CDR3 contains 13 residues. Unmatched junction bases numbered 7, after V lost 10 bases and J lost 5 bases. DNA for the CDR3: TGTGCCGGCCGACTAGCGGGAGTTCACGAGCAGTACTTC. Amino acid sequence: CAGRLAGVHEQYF.

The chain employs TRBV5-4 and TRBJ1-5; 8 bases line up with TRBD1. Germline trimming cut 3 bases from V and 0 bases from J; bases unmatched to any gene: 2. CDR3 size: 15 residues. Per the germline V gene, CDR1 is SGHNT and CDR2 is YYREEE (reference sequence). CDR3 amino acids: CASSSGTGSNQPQHF. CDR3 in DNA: TGTGCCAGCAGCTCCGGGACAGGTAGCAATCAGCCCCAGCATTTT.

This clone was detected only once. The CDR3 reads CASSLREGDEKLFF. The CDR3 coding sequence is TGTGCCAGCAGTCTCCGGGAGGGGGATGAAAAACTGTTTTTT. The chain joins TRBV28 to TRBJ1-4, with a tentative D call TRBD1 (6 bases). The CDR3 runs to 14 residues. Trimming pared 5 bases from V and 6 bases from J, leaving 13 bases between. CDR1 and CDR2 (germline): MDHEN, SYDVKM.

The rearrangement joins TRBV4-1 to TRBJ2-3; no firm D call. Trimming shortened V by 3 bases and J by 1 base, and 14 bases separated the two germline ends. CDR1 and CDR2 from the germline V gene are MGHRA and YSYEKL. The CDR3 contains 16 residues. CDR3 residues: CASSHPRGTGTDTQYF. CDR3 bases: TGCGCCAGCAGCCACCCTCGAGGCACTGGCACAGATACGCAGTATTTT.

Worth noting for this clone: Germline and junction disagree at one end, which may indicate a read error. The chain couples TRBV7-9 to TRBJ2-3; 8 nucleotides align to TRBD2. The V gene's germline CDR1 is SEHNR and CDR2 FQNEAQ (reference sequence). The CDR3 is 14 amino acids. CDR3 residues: CSSSLGLAPDTQYF. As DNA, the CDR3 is TGTTCCAGCAGCCTAGGACTAGCACCCGATACGCAGTATTTT.

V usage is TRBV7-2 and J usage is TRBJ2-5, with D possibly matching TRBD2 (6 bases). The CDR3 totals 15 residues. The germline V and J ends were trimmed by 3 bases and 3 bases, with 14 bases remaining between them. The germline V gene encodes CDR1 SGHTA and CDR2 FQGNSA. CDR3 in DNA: TGTGCCAGCAGCTTTAGTGGCAGGGAGGAAGAGACCCAGTACTTC. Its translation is CASSFSGREEETQYF.

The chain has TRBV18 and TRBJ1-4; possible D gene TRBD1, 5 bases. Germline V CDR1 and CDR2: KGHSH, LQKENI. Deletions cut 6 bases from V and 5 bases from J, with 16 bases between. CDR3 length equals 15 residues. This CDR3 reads CASSHKGRTNEKLFF. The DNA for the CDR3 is TGTGCCAGCTCCCATAAAGGACGGACAAATGAAAAACTGTTTTTT.

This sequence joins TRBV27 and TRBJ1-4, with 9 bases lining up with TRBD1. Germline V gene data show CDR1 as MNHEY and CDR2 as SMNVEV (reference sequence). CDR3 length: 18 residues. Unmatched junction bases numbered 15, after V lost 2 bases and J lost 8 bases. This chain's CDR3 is CASSLVGALGQGGEKLFF. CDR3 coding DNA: TGTGCCAGCAGTTTAGTAGGCGCTCTGGGACAGGGTGGGGAAAAACTGTTTTTT.

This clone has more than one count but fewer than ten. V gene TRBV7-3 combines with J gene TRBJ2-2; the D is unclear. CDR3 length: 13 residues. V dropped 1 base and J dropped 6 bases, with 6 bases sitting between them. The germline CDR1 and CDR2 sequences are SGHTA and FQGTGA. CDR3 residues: CASSLRSAGELFF. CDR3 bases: TGTGCCAGCAGCTTAAGAAGCGCCGGGGAGCTGTTTTTT.

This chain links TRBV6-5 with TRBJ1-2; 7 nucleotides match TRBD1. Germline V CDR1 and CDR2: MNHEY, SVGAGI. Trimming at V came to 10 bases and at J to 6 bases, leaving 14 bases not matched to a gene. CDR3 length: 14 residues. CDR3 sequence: CATTMRGGADGYTF. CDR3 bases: TGTGCCACTACCATGAGAGGGGGCGCGGATGGCTACACCTTC.

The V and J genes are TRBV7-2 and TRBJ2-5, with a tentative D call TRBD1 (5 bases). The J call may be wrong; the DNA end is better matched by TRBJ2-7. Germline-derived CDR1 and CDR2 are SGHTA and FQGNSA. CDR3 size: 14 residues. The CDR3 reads CASSLKGIHYEQYF. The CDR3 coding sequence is TGTGCCAGCAGCCTCAAGGGGATTCACTACGAGCAGTACTTC.

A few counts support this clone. The CDR3 loop is CASSRGGKYNEQFF. The CDR3 DNA reads as TGTGCCAGCAGTAGGGGGGGGAAGTACAATGAGCAGTTCTTC. V gene TRBV7-3 combines with J gene TRBJ2-1; TRBD2 is a possible D gene (7 bases). V lost 6 bases to trimming and J lost 4 bases, with 13 bases between them. Per germline, CDR1 SGHTA and CDR2 FQGTGA. The CDR3 extends over 14 amino acids. Supplemented by reference TRBV7-3 and TRBJ2-1, the full variable domain reads GAGVSQTPSNKVTEKGKYVELRCDPISGHTALYWYRQSLGQGPEFLIYFQGTGAADDSGLPNDRFFAVRPEGSVSTLKIQRTERGDSAVYLCASSRGGKYNEQFFGPGTRLTVL.

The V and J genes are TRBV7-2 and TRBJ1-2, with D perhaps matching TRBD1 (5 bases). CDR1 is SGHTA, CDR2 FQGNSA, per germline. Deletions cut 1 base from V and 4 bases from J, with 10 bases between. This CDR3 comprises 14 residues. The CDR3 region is CASSLGGTAYGYTF. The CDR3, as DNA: TGTGCCAGCAGCTTAGGGGGGACTGCCTATGGCTACACCTTC.

DNA of the CDR3: TGTGCCAGCAGCTTCGTCGGGGGACTAGCGGGGGGCGGCTCCTACAATGAGCAGTTCTTC. Residues: CASSFVGGLAGGGSYNEQFF. The chain links TRBV5-5 to TRBJ2-1, with 15 bases that match TRBD2. The CDR3 covers 20 residues. With V trimmed by 2 bases and J by 0 bases, 9 bases remained unmatched. CDR1 is SGHKS, CDR2 YYEKEE, per germline (reference sequence).

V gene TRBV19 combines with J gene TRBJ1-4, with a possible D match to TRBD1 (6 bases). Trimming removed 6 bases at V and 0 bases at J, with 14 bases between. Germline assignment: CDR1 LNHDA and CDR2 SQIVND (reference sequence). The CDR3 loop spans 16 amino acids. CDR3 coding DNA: TGTGCCAGTAGACCTTGGACAGATGCAACTAATGAAAAACTGTTTTTT. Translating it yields CASRPWTDATNEKLFF.

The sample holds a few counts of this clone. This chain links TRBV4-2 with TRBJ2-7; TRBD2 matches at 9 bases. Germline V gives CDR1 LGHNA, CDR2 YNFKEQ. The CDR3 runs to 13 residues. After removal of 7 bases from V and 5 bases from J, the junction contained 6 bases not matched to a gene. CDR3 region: CASTGSGRNEQYF. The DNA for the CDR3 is TGTGCCAGCACAGGAAGCGGGAGGAACGAGCAGTACTTC.

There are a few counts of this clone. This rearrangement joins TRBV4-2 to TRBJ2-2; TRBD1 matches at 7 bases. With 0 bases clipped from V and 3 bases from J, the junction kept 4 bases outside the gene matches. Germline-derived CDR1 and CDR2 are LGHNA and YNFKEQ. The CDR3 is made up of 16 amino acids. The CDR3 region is CASSQDPTGDTGELFF. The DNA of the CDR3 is TGTGCCAGCAGCCAAGATCCTACAGGGGACACCGGGGAGCTGTTTTTT.

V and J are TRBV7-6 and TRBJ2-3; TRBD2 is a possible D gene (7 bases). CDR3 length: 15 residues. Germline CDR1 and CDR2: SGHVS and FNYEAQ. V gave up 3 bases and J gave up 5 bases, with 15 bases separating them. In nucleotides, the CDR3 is TGTGCCAGCAGCTTGGGGGGGGGCCCGGGAGATACGCAGTATTTT. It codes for CASSLGGGPGDTQYF.

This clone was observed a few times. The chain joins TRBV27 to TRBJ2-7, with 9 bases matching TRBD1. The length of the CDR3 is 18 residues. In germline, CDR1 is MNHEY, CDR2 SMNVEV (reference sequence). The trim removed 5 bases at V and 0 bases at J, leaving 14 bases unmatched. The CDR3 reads CASSIGYRGRLTSYEQYF. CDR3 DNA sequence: TGTGCCAGCAGTATAGGGTACAGGGGGCGACTAACCTCCTACGAGCAGTACTTC.